The 21 T cell receptor beta chains below come from one sample, sequenced in a study of T cells in Graves' hyperthyroidism and ophthalmopathy (dated by TCRdb to the late 2010s). Receptor amplification or capture employed multiplex PCR. Sequencing used an Illumina HiSeq 2000. The TCR beta CDR3 regions were amplified from the RNA transcripts. For the first round of RT-PCR on the TCR CDR3, the HTBI primer set was used together with the Qiagen OneStep RT-PCR kit. TCRdb passed the public sequencing reads through fastp at Q25 and MiXCR, retaining productive beta sequences. Identical CDR3 protein sequences are pooled into one entry, listed with their most common genes and DNA. Across this sample there are 370,000 or so distinct CDR3 sequences, with less than 20% seen only once. The top ten clonotypes cover around 30% of the sample. Specimen: blood. These receptors were collected from a woman younger than 30 with Graves' hyperthyroidism that later progressed to Graves' ophthalmopathy.

This clonotype was recorded many times. The chain recombines TRBV6-2 or TRBV6-3 with TRBJ2-2, with TRBD1 as a possible D gene (5 bases). The germline CDR1 and CDR2 sequences are MNHEY and SVGEGT. The CDR3 totals 15 residues. The germline V and J ends were trimmed by 2 bases and 4 bases, with 11 bases remaining between them. CDR3 in DNA: TGTGCCAGCAGTTACGGGGCAGTCGCCACCGGGGAGCTGTTTTTT. It is translated as CASSYGAVATGELFF.

This clonotype has at least ten counts. The chain recombines TRBV11-2 with TRBJ2-5; 10 bases map to TRBD2. Germline CDR1 is SGHAT and CDR2 is FQNNGV. The CDR3 is 14 residues long. The V and J ends lost 8 bases and 3 bases, in that order; junction bases with no gene match: 6. The CDR3 DNA follows: TGTGCCAGCGCATCCGGGACTAGCGAAGAGACCCAGTACTTC. Its protein is CASASGTSEETQYF.

This clonotype has more than one count but fewer than ten. The CDR3 coding sequence is TGTGCCTGGAGTTCGGGGGAGGGCCCCCCCTACGAGCAGTACTTC. It specifies CAWSSGEGPPYEQYF. The chain links TRBV30 to TRBJ2-7; 7 bases fit TRBD2. The CDR3 extends over 15 amino acids. V lost 2 bases and J lost 2; bases outside the gene matches: 9. Germline V gene sequence: CDR1 GTSNPN, CDR2 SVGIG (reference sequence).

This chain connects TRBV6-1 to TRBJ2-3; D is ambiguous. Per germline, CDR1 MNHNS and CDR2 SASEGT. CDR3 length equals 11 residues. V lost 7 bases to trimming and J lost 7 bases, with 9 bases between them. The CDR3 coding sequence is TGTGCCAGCACCAGCATGTATACGCAGTATTTT. Translated: CASTSMYTQYF.

The chain employs TRBV5-8 and TRBJ2-5, with D uncertain. CDR3 length: 13 residues. Germline CDR1 SGHTS, CDR2 YDEGEE. V was trimmed by 6 bases and J by 4 bases, leaving 13 bases between them. The chain's CDR3 is CASKVGMVETQYF. The CDR3 nucleotides are TGTGCCAGCAAGGTTGGGATGGTAGAGACCCAGTACTTC.

In this sample, this clonotype turned up many times. The V call is TRBV12-3 or TRBV12-4, the J call TRBJ1-3, with D perhaps TRBD1 (5 bases). This CDR3 comprises 17 residues. V gave up 3 bases and J gave up 0 bases, with 15 bases separating them. CDR3 DNA: TGTGCCAGCAGTTTTGCCGGGACGGAGTACTCTGGAAACACCATATATTTT. Protein product: CASSFAGTEYSGNTIYF.

In regard to this clonotype: The germline gene is not matched at one end of the junction; a read error may be the cause. The genes are TRBV20-1 and TRBJ1-5; 9 positions agree with TRBD1. The CDR3 sequence is 14 residues long. Germline V gene lookup returns CDR1 DFQATT and CDR2 SNEGSKA (reference sequence). This chain's CDR3 is CSARADRGHQPRHF. In DNA, the CDR3 is TGCAGTGCTAGAGCGGACAGGGGCCATCAGCCCCGGCATTTT.

This clonotype was counted many times. The chain couples TRBV5-1 to TRBJ2-1, with 9 bases that match TRBD2. This CDR3 spans 14 amino acids. Germline V lookup: CDR1 SGHRS, CDR2 YFSETQ. With 5 bases clipped from V and 4 bases from J, the junction kept 4 bases outside the gene matches. The CDR3 reads CASRREGLYNEQFF. CDR3 in DNA: TGCGCCAGCAGGCGGGAGGGCCTATACAATGAGCAGTTCTTC.

This clonotype occurred a few times. This sequence joins TRBV30 and TRBJ1-5, with a tentative D call TRBD1 (5 bases). The CDR3 length is 13 residues. The V end lost 8 bases, the J end lost 0 bases, and 11 bases lay between the germline ends. Germline assignment: CDR1 GTSNPN and CDR2 SVGIG (reference sequence). CDR3 DNA: TGTGCCGCGGGACGACATAGCAATCAGCCCCAGCATTTT. Translated, it gives CAAGRHSNQPQHF.

V gene TRBV20-1 combines with J gene TRBJ2-4; D may match TRBD1 or TRBD2 (6 bases each). The CDR3 is made up of 15 amino acids. Germline CDR1 DFQATT, CDR2 SNEGSKA (reference sequence). V lost 3 bases and J lost 3, with 15 bases in between. CDR3 sequence (DNA): TGCAGTGCTAGCTTGGGGGGCGCGGGCAAAAACATTCAGTACTTC. This gives the protein CSASLGGAGKNIQYF.

This clonotype occurred many times. V is TRBV7-8 and J is TRBJ2-7, with D possibly TRBD1 on 5 matching bases. Between the trimmed V and J ends, which lost 4 bases and 4 bases, there was a span of 8 bases. Germline lookup yields CDR1 SGHVS and CDR2 FQNEAQ. This CDR3 comprises 12 residues. DNA of the CDR3: TGTGCCAGCAGCTCCAGGGTTTACGAGCAGTACTTC. Its translation: CASSSRVYEQYF. The full variable domain, rest sourced from reference TRBV7-8 and TRBJ2-7, is GAGVSQSPRYKVAKRGQDVALRCDPISGHVSLFWYQQALGQGPEFLTYFQNEAQLDKSGLPSDRFFAERPEGSVSTLKIQRTQQEDSAVYLCASSSRVYEQYFGPGTRLTVT.

Ten or more counts support this clonotype. This rearrangement joins TRBV28 to TRBJ2-1; 8 bases fit TRBD2. CDR3 size: 16 residues. Germline loops: CDR1 MDHEN, CDR2 SYDVKM. The V gene end was trimmed by 5 bases and the J gene end by 5 bases; junction bases not matched to a gene: 11. The CDR3 DNA follows: TGTGCCAGCAGTCGGTTGGGCGGGAGGATCGACAATGAGCAGTTCTTC. This sequence encodes CASSRLGGRIDNEQFF. Looking up the rest from reference TRBV28 and TRBJ2-1 gives the full variable domain: DVKVTQSSRYLVKRTGEKVFLECVQDMDHENMFWYRQDPGLGLRLIYFSYDVKMKEKGDIPEGYSVSREKKERFSLILESASTNQTSMYLCASSRLGGRIDNEQFFGPGTRLTVL.

This clonotype was observed a few times. The rearrangement links TRBV27 to TRBJ2-3, with 7 bases that match TRBD2. CDR1 is MNHEY, CDR2 SMNVEV, per germline (reference sequence). J lost 0 bases, V lost 0 bases, and 6 bases had no gene match. The CDR3 contains 17 residues. The CDR3 DNA sequence: TGTGCCAGCAGTTTATCTTTGCTAGCGGTGAGCACAGATACGCAGTATTTT. Protein product: CASSLSLLAVSTDTQYF.

This clonotype was seen at least ten times. J is TRBJ1-1 and V is TRBV28; D may be TRBD1 (6 bases). The ends were cut back, 6 bases at V and 1 base at J, with 9 bases in the middle. The CDR3 totals 13 residues. The germline V gene encodes CDR1 MDHEN and CDR2 SYDVKM. The CDR3, as DNA: TGTGCCAGCAGACAGGGCCCGAACACTGAAGCTTTCTTT. This gives the protein CASRQGPNTEAFF.

The gene calls are TRBV20-1 and TRBJ2-7, with 12 bases aligning to TRBD1. This CDR3 spans 14 amino acids. V gave up 3 bases and J gave up 6 bases; unmatched junction bases: 6. Germline CDR1 is DFQATT and CDR2 is SNEGSKA (reference sequence). The CDR3 DNA reads TGCAGTGCTAGGGGGGGACAGGGGGCAAGCGAGCAGTACTTC. The encoded protein is CSARGGQGASEQYF.

This clonotype showed up just a few times. V gene TRBV28 combines with J gene TRBJ1-2; the match to TRBD1 covers 8 bases. Germline-derived CDR1 and CDR2 are MDHEN and SYDVKM. Trimming removed 6 bases from V and 3 bases from J; junction bases left unmatched: 3. The CDR3 runs 13 residues. The CDR3 coding sequence is TGTGCCAGCAGGATACAGGGGGACTATGGCTACACCTTC. Protein: CASRIQGDYGYTF.

This chain links TRBV30 with TRBJ1-2; TRBD1 aligns across 7 bases. Germline CDR1 and CDR2: GTSNPN and SVGIG (reference sequence). There are 15 residues in the CDR3. V was clipped by 0 bases and J by 0 bases; unmatched bases: 4. This CDR3 is CAWSVLGTANYGYTF. The CDR3 DNA reads as TGTGCCTGGAGTGTACTGGGGACAGCTAACTATGGCTACACCTTC.

In this sample, this clonotype turned up many times. This sequence joins TRBV2 and TRBJ2-1, with 7 bases that match TRBD2. The CDR3 has 14 amino acids. V dropped 6 bases and J dropped 9; count of bases not matched to a gene: 11. Germline values: CDR1 SNHLY, CDR2 FYNNEI. CDR3 DNA sequence: TGTGCCAGCAGAGACCTTGGACTAGTGCGTGAGCAGTTCTTC. This codes for CASRDLGLVREQFF.

Ten or more counts support this clonotype. V and J are TRBV7-9 and TRBJ1-4; D unresolved. There are 14 residues in the CDR3. From germline, CDR1 is SEHNR and CDR2 FQNEAQ (reference sequence). The V and J ends lost 2 bases and 8 bases respectively, with 12 bases between them. The CDR3 sequence: CASSLWEDGEKLFF. The CDR3 nucleotides read TGTGCCAGCAGCTTATGGGAGGACGGGGAAAAACTGTTTTTT.

This clonotype was counted only a few times. The chain combines TRBV5-5 with TRBJ1-3, with no clear D. The CDR3 runs to 15 residues. Trimming shortened V by 4 bases and J by 0 bases, and 11 bases separated the two germline ends. Germline CDR1 SGHKS, CDR2 YYEKEE (reference sequence). Written as DNA, the CDR3 is TGTGCCAGCAGCGCCTCAGCAAACTCTGGAAACACCATATATTTT. Its translation: CASSASANSGNTIYF.

This clonotype was detected many times. V and J are TRBV28 and TRBJ2-7; D is possibly TRBD2 (6 bases). CDR1 and CDR2 from the germline V gene are MDHEN and SYDVKM. The CDR3 is 14 residues long. The V end was cut by 4 bases, the J end by 1 base, with 11 bases between. Written as DNA, the CDR3 is TGTGCCAGCAGTTCCCCTGCGGGGTCCTACGAGCAGTACTTC. It encodes CASSSPAGSYEQYF.